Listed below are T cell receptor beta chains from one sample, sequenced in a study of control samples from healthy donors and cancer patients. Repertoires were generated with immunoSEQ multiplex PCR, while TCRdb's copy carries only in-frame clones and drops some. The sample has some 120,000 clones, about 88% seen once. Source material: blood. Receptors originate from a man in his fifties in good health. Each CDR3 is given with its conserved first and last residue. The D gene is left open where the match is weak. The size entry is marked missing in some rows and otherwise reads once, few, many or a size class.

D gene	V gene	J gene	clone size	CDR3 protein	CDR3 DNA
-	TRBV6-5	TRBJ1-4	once	CASSSAGATNEKLFF	TGTGCCAGCAGCTCGGCCGGGGCAACTAATGAAAAACTGTTTTTT
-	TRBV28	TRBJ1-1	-	CASSFGGANTEAFF	TGTGCCAGCAGTTTCGGAGGAGCGAACACTGAAGCTTTCTTT
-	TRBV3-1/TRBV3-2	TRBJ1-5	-	CASSQSSNQPQHF	TGTGCCAGCAGCCAATCTAGCAATCAGCCCCAGCATTTT
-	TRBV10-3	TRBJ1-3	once	CAISVSGSGNTIYF	TGTGCCATCAGTGTCTCGGGCTCGGGAAACACCATATATTTT
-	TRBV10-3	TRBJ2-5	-	CAISDGTYGETQYF	TGTGCCATCAGCGACGGGACTTATGGGGAGACCCAGTACTTC
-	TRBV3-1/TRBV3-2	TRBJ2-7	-	CASSMTGYEQYF	TGTGCCAGCAGCATGACAGGCTACGAGCAGTACTTC
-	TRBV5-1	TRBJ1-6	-	CASGWGPQQGSNSPLHF	TGCGCCAGCGGCTGGGGCCCGCAACAGGGAAGTAATTCACCCCTCCACTTT
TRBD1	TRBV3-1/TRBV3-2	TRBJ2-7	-	CASSTQGQSYEQYF	TGTGCCAGCAGCACCCAGGGACAGTCCTACGAGCAGTACTTC
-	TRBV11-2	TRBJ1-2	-	CASSLGADPRGGYTF	TGTGCCAGCAGCTTAGGGGCAGACCCTAGGGGTGGCTACACCTTC
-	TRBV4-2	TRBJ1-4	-	CASSQGSRRNEKLFF	TGTGCCAGCAGCCAAGGAAGCAGGAGGAATGAAAAACTGTTTTTT
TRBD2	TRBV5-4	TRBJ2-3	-	CASQPGLANRKSTDTQYF	TGTGCCAGCCAACCGGGACTAGCCAATAGAAAGAGCACAGATACGCAGTATTTT
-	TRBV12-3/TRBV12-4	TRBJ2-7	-	CASSLRIIHEQYF	TGTGCCAGCAGTCTCCGCATTATCCACGAGCAGTACTTC
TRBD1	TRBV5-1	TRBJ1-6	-	CASSLGGPYNSPLHF	TGCGCCAGCAGCTTAGGGGGCCCTTATAATTCACCCCTCCACTTT
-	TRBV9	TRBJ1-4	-	CASSVEGGATNEKLFF	TGTGCCAGCAGCGTAGAAGGCGGTGCAACTAATGAAAAACTGTTTTTT
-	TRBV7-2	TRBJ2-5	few	CASSTYLETQYF	TGTGCCAGCAGCACCTACTTAGAGACCCAGTACTTC
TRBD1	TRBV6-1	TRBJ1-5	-	CASSEGMTGAGNQPQHF	TGTGCCAGCAGTGAAGGGATGACAGGGGCGGGTAATCAGCCCCAGCATTTT
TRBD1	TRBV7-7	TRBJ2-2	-	CASTALTGTNTGELFF	TGTGCCAGCACCGCCTTGACAGGGACGAACACCGGGGAGCTGTTTTTT
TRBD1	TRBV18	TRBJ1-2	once	CASSPDRGPETYGYTF	TGTGCCAGCTCACCGGACAGGGGACCCGAGACTTATGGCTACACCTTC
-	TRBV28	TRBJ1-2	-	CASSLYGTGHGGYTF	TGTGCCAGCAGTTTATACGGGACCGGACACGGCGGCTACACCTTC
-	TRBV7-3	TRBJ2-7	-	CASSLTPRDEQYF	TGTGCCAGCAGCTTAACTCCCAGGGACGAGCAGTACTTC
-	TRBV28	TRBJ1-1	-	CASNLRSAEAFF	TGTGCCAGCAATTTGAGGTCCGCTGAAGCTTTCTTT
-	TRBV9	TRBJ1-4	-	CASSDSGTEAEKLFF	TGTGCCAGCAGCGACTCCGGGACGGAGGCTGAAAAACTGTTTTTT
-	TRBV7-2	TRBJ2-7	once	CASSLVREYEQYF	TGTGCCAGCAGCTTAGTTCGGGAGTACGAGCAGTACTTC
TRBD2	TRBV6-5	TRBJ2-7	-	CASEPSRRGTQYF	TGTGCCAGTGAACCCTCTCGGCGGGGGACGCAGTACTTC
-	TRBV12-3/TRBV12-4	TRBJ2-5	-	CASTGAVETQYF	TGTGCCAGCACGGGGGCGGTAGAGACCCAGTACTTC
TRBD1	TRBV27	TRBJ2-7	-	CASSYRTGGYEQYF	TGTGCCAGCAGTTACCGGACAGGGGGCTACGAGCAGTACTTC
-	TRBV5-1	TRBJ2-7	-	CASSFSTGTNEQYF	TGCGCCAGCAGCTTTTCGACAGGAACCAACGAGCAGTACTTC
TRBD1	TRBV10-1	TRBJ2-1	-	CASAPGQGFNEQFF	TGCGCCAGCGCCCCGGGACAGGGGTTCAATGAGCAGTTCTTC
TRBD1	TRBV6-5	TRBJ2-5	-	CASSRDRDQETQYF	TGTGCCAGCAGCCGGGACAGGGATCAAGAGACCCAGTACTTC
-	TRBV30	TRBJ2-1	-	CAWDPLRNEQFF	TGTGCCTGGGACCCCTTGAGGAATGAGCAGTTCTTC
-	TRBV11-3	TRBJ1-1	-	CASRRRNMNTEAFF	TGTGCCAGCAGGAGGCGGAACATGAACACTGAAGCTTTCTTT
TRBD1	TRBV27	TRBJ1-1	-	CASTKGAGGDTEAFF	TGTGCCAGCACTAAGGGGGCCGGCGGAGACACTGAAGCTTTCTTT
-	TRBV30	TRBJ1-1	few	CAWSVRENTEAFF	TGTGCCTGGAGTGTAAGAGAGAACACTGAAGCTTTCTTT
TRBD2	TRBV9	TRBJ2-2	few	CASSVGRAGGLGELFF	TGTGCCAGCAGCGTAGGGAGAGCGGGGGGGCTCGGGGAGCTGTTTTTT
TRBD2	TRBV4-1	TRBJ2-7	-	CASSQEGLPGLAGGLTYEQYF	TGCGCCAGCAGCCAAGAAGGGTTGCCGGGACTAGCGGGGGGCCTTACCTACGAGCAGTACTTC
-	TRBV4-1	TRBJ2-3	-	CASSQDRRAPGADTQYF	TGCGCCAGCAGCCAAGATCGCCGGGCCCCAGGGGCAGATACGCAGTATTTT
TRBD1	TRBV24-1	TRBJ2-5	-	CATSDSGQGQETQYF	TGTGCCACCAGTGATTCAGGACAGGGCCAAGAGACCCAGTACTTC
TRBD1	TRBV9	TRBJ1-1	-	CASSVLTGVNTEAFF	TGTGCCAGCAGCGTTCTTACAGGGGTTAACACTGAAGCTTTCTTT
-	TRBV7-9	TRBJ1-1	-	CASTPVGGRNTEAFF	TGTGCCAGCACCCCGGTGGGGGGAAGGAACACTGAAGCTTTCTTT
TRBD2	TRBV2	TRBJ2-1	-	CASSESGLAGNEQFF	TGTGCCAGCAGTGAAAGCGGACTAGCGGGGAATGAGCAGTTCTTC
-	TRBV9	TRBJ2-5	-	CASSPFYQETQYF	TGTGCCAGCAGCCCATTCTACCAAGAGACCCAGTACTTC
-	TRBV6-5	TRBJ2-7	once	CASSSQRSGTYEQYF	TGTGCCAGCAGTTCCCAGAGGTCAGGGACCTACGAGCAGTACTTC
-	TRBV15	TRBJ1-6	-	CATSRVMGSSPLHF	TGTGCCACCAGCAGAGTCATGGGTTCTTCACCCCTCCACTTT
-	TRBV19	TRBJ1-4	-	CASRKATNEKLFF	TGTGCCAGCAGGAAAGCAACTAATGAAAAACTGTTTTTT
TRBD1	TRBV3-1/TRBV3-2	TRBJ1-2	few	CASSHRQGLNYGYTF	TGTGCCAGCAGCCACCGACAGGGTCTCAACTATGGCTACACCTTC
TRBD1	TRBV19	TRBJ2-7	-	CASSLTSGQGAFEQYF	TGTGCCAGTAGTCTAACCTCCGGACAGGGGGCGTTCGAGCAGTACTTC